One and the same sample provided the 5 T cell receptor beta chains below, sequenced in a study of shared clonotypes between healthy human individuals. Naive CD8 cells lacked CD45RO and underwent positive selection for CCR7, leaving out terminally differentiated effector memory CD45RA+ cells. Profiling relied on immunoSEQ multiplex PCR, and the TCRdb table lists in-frame clones only, not all of them. Of about 2 million clones listed, approximately 95% are singletons. The source material was naive CD8+ T cells sorted from blood. Source of these receptors: a man aged 18 to 30 in good health.

V is TRBV10-3 and J is TRBJ2-7, with TRBD1 as a possible D gene (6 bases). CDR1 and CDR2 from the germline V gene are ENHRY and SYGVKD. Trimming removed 4 bases at V and 3 bases at J, with 13 bases between. This CDR3 is built from 14 residues. The CDR3 DNA is TGTGCCATCAGTGGGTCTCAGGACAGCTACGAGCAGTACTTC. Translating it yields CAISGSQDSYEQYF.

This chain connects TRBV7-9 to TRBJ2-1, with TRBD2 matching over 9 bases. The trim removed 1 base at V and 4 bases at J, leaving 2 bases unmatched. This CDR3 is 15 amino acids long. CDR1 and CDR2 from the germline V gene are SEHNR and FQNEAQ (reference sequence). CDR3 bases: TGTGCCAGCAGCTTAGGGACTAGCGCTTACAATGAGCAGTTCTTC. As protein: CASSLGTSAYNEQFF.

The V gene is TRBV6-1, the J gene TRBJ2-1; TRBD2 matches at 8 bases. V was clipped by 6 bases and J by 8 bases; unmatched bases: 9. This CDR3 is 14 amino acids long. Germline V gene sequence: CDR1 MNHNS, CDR2 SASEGT. The CDR3 is CASRAGLEVDEQFF. CDR3 bases: TGTGCCAGCAGGGCGGGACTAGAGGTCGATGAGCAGTTCTTC.

This clone came up once. This chain connects TRBV27 to TRBJ1-1, with unresolved D. The germline CDR1 and CDR2 sequences are MNHEY and SMNVEV (reference sequence). With 7 bases removed from V and 1 base from J, the gap between germline ends came to 10 bases. The CDR3 consists of 13 residues. The CDR3 region has the DNA TGTGCCAGCAACGGCGACGGGAACACTGAAGCTTTCTTT. It specifies CASNGDGNTEAFF.

CDR3 residues: CASTGLAGGGETQYF. CDR3 bases: TGTGCCAGCACCGGACTAGCGGGAGGTGGGGAGACCCAGTACTTC. The chain carries TRBV5-4 and TRBJ2-5, with 14 nucleotides matching TRBD2. There are 15 residues in the CDR3. V lost 6 bases and J lost 5; bases outside the gene matches: 6. Germline CDR1 and CDR2: SGHNT and YYREEE (reference sequence).